Listed below are T cell receptor beta chains from one sample, sequenced in a study of vaccination and CD4 T cells after COVID-19. Each CDR3 protein is one row after TCRdb ran MiXCR on the PCR reads. Here the sample spans tens of thousands of distinct CDR3 sequences, 40% being singletons. Antigens for these TCRs are unknown. The sequenced material came from CD4+ T cells from blood, cultured in vitro. The source is a human donor who had recovered from COVID-19. Each CDR3 is given without its conserved first and last residue. Each record gives: V gene, J gene, CDR3 protein.

TRBV2,TRBJ1-1,ASSPRVANTEAF
TRBV6-1,TRBJ1-5,ASRRTGSNQPQH
TRBV20-1,TRBJ2-7,SARGTGSHEQY
TRBV28,TRBJ2-7,ASSLLLGSSYEQY
TRBV28,TRBJ1-3,ASSRDRVGNTIY
TRBV27,TRBJ2-5,ASSSASTGEETQY
TRBV27,TRBJ2-3,ASSTPLAGGIDTQY
TRBV2,TRBJ1-6,ASRQAGVDNSPLH
TRBV7-7,TRBJ1-6,ASSLIQGRRVSSYNSPLH
TRBV29-1,TRBJ1-2,SGVAVTDNYGYT
TRBV29-1,TRBJ1-2,SVEAGQGINYGYT
TRBV12-3/TRBV12-4,TRBJ1-2,ASSLGTRDTRGYT
TRBV20-1,TRBJ2-2,SARDFRRGDNGELF
TRBV6-1,TRBJ2-2,ASSLTGAVAGELF
TRBV5-1,TRBJ1-2,ASSLVEGLGGYT
TRBV20-1,TRBJ2-4,SATLSGDIQY
TRBV29-1,TRBJ2-3,SVSGDRGFGTDTQY
TRBV28,TRBJ1-3,ASTYSSSSGNTIY
TRBV6-5,TRBJ2-7,ASSYATADRSYEQY
TRBV12-3/TRBV12-4,TRBJ1-5,ASSLGGAWGQPQH
TRBV19,TRBJ1-2,ASQTGSNYGYT
TRBV19,TRBJ2-1,ASSNPGILVENEQF
TRBV6-1,TRBJ2-7,ASSEGDEGYEQY
TRBV24-1,TRBJ2-5,ATSDLRGQGSGETQY
TRBV6-1,TRBJ2-7,ASSQTRYEQY
TRBV5-1,TRBJ2-3,ASSPRRGDTQY
TRBV27,TRBJ2-7,ASSTRGYEQY
TRBV7-9,TRBJ2-7,ASSFGWEQY
TRBV20-1,TRBJ2-7,SAGAEIYEQY
TRBV2,TRBJ1-1,ASSSPGTGLMNTEAF
TRBV6-1,TRBJ1-1,ASSLGRTEAF
TRBV10-3,TRBJ1-2,AIKWGSYGYT
TRBV2,TRBJ1-2,ASSEAHTYGYT
TRBV2,TRBJ1-5,ASSVGTLHQPQH
TRBV3-1,TRBJ1-5,ASSQRVRGNQPQH
TRBV6-2/TRBV6-3,TRBJ2-1,ASSTPNRGSSYNEQF
TRBV7-8,TRBJ1-4,ASSQLGRAVGEKLF
TRBV19,TRBJ2-7,ASSTKAGGSYEQY
TRBV7-9,TRBJ2-1,ASSYGAGRDYNEQF
TRBV6-1,TRBJ1-4,ASSEQGGEKLF
TRBV19,TRBJ2-2,ASSIARSNTGELF
TRBV3-1,TRBJ2-7,ASSQGSTYEQY